This section outlines one TCR beta chain sequence together with its context. Its antigen is unidentified. Use of 60 Vbeta and 13 Jbeta primers characterized the PCR. Original processing methods: Counted up in a later analysis, unique TCR beta chains came to 65 million to 80 million, with around 11 million shared. The assay was immunoSEQ multiplex PCR, and TCRdb's table has in-frame clones only and misses some. The DNA was the basis for D and trimming; V, J and clone size are from that table. The table includes 35,000 to 50,000 clones, roughly 60% detected once. The data derive from a study of cytomegalovirus exposure and HLA in healthy donors. Overall study results and limits: In a later analysis, a missense DCLRE1C variant was linked to TCR beta V- and J-gene trimming. Reportedly, cytomegalovirus status was diagnosed with high sensitivity and specificity. A later analysis associated some 16,000 TCR beta sequences with HLA alleles at a 0.05 false discovery rate.

The germline CDR1 and CDR2 sequences are SGHRS and YFSETQ. Trimming shortened V by 2 bases and J by 6 bases, and 15 bases separated the two germline ends. CDR3 size: 14 residues. J is TRBJ2-7 and V is TRBV5-1, with D perhaps TRBD1 (6 bases). The sequenced material came from PBMCs. The sequence was obtained from a human donor in good health. The DNA of the CDR3 is TGCGCCAGCAGCTTAGGGGACACCCTCGGCGAGCAGTACTTC. Its protein is CASSLGDTLGEQYF.